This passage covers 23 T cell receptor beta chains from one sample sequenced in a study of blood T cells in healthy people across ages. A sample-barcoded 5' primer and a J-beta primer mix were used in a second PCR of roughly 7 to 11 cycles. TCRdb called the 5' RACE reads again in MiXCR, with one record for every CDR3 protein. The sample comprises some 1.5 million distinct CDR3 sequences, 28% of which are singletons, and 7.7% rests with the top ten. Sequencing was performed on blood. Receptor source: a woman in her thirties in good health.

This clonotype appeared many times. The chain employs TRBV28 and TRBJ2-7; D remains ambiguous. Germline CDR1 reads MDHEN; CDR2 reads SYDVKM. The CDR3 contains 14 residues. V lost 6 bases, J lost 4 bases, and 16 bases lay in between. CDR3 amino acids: CASRPAGRPYEQYF. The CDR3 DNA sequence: TGTGCCAGCAGGCCGGCAGGTCGGCCTTACGAGCAGTACTTC.

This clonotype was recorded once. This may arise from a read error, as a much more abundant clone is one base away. CDR3 in DNA: TGTGCCGGCAGCCCCCGCTCAGCGGGGGGCCAGGGAACGCAGTATTTT. Translating gives CAGSPRSAGGQGTQYF. The chain combines TRBV9 with TRBJ2-3; 9 bases match TRBD2. The CDR3 covers 16 residues. Germline CDR1 reads SGDLS; CDR2 reads YYNGEE.

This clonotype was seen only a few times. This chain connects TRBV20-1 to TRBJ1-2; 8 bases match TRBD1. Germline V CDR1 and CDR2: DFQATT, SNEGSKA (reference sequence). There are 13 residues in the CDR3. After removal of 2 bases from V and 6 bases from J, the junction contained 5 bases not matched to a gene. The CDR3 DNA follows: TGCAGTGCTAGATCAGGGACAGGAAATGGCTACACCTTC. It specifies CSARSGTGNGYTF.

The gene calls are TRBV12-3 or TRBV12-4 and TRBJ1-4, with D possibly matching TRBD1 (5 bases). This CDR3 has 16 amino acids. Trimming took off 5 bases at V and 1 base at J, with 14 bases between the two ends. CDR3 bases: TGTGCCAGCAGTACCTGGGGGGAGGGAACTAATGAAAAACTGTTTTTT. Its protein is CASSTWGEGTNEKLFF.

The CDR3 sequence is CSGSRGGSTEAFF. Here the CDR3 DNA reads TGCAGCGGCTCCAGGGGGGGAAGCACTGAAGCTTTCTTT. The V and J genes are TRBV29-1 and TRBJ1-1, with 7 bases fitting TRBD1. Trimming at V came to 7 bases and at J to 4 bases, leaving 9 bases not matched to a gene. There are 13 residues in the CDR3. The germline V gene has CDR1 SQVTM and CDR2 ANQGSEA.

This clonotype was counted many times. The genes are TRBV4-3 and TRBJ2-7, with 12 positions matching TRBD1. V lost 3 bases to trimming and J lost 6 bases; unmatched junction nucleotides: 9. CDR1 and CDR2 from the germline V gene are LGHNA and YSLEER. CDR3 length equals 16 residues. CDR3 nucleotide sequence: TGCGCCAGCAGCCAGGGCCGGGACAGGGGGCCTCTCGAGCAGTACTTC. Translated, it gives CASSQGRDRGPLEQYF.

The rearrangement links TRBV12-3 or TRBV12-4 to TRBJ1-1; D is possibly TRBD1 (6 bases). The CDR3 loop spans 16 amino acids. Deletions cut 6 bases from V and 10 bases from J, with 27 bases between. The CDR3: CASRPIAGAYTGGAFF. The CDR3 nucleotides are TGTGCCAGCAGACCTATAGCGGGGGCCTACACGGGAGGAGCTTTCTTT.

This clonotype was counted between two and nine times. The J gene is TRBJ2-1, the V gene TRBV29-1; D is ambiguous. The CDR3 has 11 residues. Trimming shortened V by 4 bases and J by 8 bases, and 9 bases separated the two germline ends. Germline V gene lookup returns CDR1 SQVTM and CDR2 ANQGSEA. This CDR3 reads CSVGSGYEQFF. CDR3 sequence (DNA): TGCAGCGTTGGTTCGGGCTATGAGCAGTTCTTC.

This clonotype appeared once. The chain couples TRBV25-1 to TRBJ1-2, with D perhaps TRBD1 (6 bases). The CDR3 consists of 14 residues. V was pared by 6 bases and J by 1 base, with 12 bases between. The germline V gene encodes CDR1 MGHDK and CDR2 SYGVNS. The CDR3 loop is CASRDDRSNYGYTF. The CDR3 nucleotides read TGTGCCAGCAGAGACGACAGGAGTAACTATGGCTACACCTTC.

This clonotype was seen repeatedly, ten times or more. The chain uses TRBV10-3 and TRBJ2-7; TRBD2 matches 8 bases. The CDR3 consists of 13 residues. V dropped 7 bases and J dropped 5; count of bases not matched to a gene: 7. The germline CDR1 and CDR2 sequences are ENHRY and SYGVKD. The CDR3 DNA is TGTGCCATCAAGGAGCGGGAGTGGAACGAGCAGTACTTC. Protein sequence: CAIKEREWNEQYF.

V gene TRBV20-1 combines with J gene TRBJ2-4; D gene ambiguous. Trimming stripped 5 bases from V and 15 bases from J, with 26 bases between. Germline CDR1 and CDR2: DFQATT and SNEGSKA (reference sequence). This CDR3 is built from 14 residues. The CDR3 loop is CSASPLVVYNERYF. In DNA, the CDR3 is TGCAGTGCTTCACCTCTAGTGGTCTACAATGAGCGGTACTTC.

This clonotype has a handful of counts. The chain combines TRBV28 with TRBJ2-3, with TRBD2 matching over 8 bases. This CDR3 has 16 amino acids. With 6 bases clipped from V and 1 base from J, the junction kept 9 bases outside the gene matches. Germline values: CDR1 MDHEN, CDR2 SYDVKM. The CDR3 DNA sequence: TGTGCCAGCAGGGGCGGGGGGCTAGCGGGCACAGATACGCAGTATTTT. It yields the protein CASRGGGLAGTDTQYF.

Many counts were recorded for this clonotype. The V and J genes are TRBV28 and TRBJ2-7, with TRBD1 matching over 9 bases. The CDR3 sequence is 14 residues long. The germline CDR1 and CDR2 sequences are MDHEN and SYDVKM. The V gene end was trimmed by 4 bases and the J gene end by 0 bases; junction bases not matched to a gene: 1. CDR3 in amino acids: CASSWGQGSYEQYF. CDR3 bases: TGTGCCAGCAGTTGGGGACAGGGCTCCTACGAGCAGTACTTC.

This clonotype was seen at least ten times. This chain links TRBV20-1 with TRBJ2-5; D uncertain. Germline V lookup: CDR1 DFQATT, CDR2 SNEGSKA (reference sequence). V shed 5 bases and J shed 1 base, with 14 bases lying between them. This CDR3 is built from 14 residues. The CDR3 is CSARTSEAQETQYF. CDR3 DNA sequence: TGCAGTGCTCGGACCTCTGAGGCCCAAGAGACCCAGTACTTC.

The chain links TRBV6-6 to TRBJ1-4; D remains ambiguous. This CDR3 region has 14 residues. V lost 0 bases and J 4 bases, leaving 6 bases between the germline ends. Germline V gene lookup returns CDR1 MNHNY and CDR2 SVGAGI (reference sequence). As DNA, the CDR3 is TGTGCCAGCAGTTACTCCAGGAGTAATGAAAAACTGTTTTTT. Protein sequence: CASSYSRSNEKLFF.

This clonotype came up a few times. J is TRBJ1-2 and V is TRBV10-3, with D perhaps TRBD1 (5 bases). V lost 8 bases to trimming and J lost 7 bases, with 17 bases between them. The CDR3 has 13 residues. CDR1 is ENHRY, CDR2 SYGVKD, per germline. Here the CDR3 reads CAIPGRMFGGYTF. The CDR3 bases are TGTGCCATCCCGGGACGAATGTTCGGTGGCTACACCTTC.

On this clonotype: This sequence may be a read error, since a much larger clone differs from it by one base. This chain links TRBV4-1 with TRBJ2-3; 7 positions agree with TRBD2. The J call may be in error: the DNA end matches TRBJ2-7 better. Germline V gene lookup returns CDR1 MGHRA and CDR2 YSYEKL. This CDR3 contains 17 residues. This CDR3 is CASSQGVWGGQYNEQYF. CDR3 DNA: TGCGCCAGCAGCCAAGGGGTTTGGGGAGGGCAATACAATGAGCAGTACTTC.

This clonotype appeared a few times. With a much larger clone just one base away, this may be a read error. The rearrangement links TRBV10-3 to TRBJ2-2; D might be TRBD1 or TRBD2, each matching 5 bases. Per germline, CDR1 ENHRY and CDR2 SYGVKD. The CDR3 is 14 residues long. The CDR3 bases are TGTGCCATCAATGAGCAGGGAAGGGCCGGGGAGCGGTTTTTT. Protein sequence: CAINEQGRAGERFF.

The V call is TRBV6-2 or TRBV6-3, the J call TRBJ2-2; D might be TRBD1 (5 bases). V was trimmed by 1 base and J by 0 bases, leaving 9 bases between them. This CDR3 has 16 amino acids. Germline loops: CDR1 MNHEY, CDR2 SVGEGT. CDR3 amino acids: CASSYWGRTNTGELFF. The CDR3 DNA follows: TGTGCCAGCAGTTACTGGGGCCGAACGAACACCGGGGAGCTGTTTTTT.

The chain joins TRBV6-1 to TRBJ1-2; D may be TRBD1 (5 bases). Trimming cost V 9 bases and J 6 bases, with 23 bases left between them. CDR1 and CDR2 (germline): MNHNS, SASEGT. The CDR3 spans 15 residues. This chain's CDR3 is CASTSRRFSGHGYTF. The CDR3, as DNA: TGTGCCAGTACGAGCCGAAGATTCTCAGGGCATGGCTACACCTTC.

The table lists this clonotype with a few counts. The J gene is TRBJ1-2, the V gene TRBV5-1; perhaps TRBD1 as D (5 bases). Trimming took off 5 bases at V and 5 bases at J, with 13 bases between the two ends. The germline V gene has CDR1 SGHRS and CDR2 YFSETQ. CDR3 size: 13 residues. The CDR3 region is CASRRDGVYGYTF. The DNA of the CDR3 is TGCGCCAGCAGGAGGGACGGGGTGTATGGCTACACCTTC.

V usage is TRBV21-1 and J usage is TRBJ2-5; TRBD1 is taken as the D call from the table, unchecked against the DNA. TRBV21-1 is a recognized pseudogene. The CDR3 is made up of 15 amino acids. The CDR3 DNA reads TGTGCCAGCAGCCCCGGGACAGCGTCGCGAGAGACCCAGTACTTC. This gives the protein CASSPGTASRETQYF.

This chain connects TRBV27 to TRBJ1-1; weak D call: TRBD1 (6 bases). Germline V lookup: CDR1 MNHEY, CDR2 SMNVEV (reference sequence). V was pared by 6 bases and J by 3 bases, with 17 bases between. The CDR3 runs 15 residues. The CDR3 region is CASRLQGYGDTEAFF. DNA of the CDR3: TGTGCCAGCAGGCTACAGGGTTACGGGGACACTGAAGCTTTCTTT.